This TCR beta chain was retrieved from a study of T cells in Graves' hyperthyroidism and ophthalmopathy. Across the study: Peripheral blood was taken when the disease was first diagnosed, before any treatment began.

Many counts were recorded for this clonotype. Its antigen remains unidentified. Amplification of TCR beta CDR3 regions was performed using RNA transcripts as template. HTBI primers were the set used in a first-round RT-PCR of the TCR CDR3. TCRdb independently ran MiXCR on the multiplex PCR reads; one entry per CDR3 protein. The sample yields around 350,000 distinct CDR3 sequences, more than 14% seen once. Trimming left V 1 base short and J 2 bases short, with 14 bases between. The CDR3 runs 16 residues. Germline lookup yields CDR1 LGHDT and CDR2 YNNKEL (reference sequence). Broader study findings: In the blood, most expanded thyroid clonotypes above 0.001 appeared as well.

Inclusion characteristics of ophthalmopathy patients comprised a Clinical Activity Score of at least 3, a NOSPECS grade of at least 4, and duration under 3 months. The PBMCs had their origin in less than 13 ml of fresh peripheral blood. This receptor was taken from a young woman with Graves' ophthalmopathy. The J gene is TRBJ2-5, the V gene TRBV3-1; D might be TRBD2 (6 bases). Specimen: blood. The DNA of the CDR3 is TGTGCCAGCAGCCAAGCAGCTCGCGGACTACAAGAGACCCAGTACTTC. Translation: CASSQAARGLQETQYF.